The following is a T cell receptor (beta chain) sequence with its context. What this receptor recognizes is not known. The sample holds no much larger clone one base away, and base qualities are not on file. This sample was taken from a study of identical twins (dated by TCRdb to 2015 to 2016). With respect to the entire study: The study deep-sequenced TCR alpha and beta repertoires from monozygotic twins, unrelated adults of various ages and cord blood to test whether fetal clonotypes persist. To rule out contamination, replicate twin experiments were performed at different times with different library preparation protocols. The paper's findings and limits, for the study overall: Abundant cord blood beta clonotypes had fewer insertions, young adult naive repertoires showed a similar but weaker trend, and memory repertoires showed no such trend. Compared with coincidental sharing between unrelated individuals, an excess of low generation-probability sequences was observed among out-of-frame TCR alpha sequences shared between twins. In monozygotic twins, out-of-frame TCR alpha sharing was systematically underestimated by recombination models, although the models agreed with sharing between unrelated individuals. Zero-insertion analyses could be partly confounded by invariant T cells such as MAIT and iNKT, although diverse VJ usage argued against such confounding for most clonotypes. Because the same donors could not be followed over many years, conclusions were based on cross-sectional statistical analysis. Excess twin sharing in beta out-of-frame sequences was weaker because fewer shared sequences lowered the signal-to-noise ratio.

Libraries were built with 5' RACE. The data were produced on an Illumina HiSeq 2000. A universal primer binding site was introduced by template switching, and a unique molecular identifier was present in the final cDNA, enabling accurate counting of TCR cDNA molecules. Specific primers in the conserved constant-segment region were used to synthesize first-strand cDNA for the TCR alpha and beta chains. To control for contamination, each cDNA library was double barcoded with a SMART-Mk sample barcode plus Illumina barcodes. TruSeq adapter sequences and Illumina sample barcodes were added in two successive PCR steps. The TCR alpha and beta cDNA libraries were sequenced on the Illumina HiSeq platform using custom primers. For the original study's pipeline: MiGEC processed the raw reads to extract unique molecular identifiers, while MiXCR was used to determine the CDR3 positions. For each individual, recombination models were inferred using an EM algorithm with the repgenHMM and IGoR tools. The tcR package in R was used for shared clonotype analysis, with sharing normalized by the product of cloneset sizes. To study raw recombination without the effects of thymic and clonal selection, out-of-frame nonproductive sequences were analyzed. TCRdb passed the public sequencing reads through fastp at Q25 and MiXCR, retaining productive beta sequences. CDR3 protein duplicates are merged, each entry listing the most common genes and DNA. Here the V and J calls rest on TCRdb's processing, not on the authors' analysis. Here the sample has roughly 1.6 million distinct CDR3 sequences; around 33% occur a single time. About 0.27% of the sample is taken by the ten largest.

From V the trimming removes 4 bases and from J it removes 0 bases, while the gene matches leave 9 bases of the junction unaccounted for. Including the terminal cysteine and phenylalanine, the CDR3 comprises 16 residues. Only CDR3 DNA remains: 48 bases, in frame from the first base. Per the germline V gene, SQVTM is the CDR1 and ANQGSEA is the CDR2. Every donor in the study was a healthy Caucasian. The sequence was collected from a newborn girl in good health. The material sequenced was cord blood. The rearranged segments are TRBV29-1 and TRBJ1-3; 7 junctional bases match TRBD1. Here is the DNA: TGCAGCGTTGTCCGGACAGGTCCGAACTCTGGAAACACCATATATTTT. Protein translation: CSVVRTGPNSGNTIYF.